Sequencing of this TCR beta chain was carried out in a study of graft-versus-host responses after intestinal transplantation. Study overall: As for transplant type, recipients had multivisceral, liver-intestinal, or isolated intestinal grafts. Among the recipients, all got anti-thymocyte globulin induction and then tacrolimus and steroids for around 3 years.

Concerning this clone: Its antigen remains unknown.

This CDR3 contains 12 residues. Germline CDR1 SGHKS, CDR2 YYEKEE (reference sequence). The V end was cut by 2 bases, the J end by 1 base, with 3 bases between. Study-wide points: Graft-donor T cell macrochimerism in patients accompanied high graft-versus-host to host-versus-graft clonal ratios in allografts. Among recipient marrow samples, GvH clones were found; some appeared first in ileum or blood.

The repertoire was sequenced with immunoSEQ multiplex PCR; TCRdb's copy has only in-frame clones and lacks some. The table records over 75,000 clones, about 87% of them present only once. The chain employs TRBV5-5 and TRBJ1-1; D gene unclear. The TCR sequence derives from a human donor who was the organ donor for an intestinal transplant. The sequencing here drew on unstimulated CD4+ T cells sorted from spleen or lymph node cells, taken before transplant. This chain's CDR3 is CASSLQNTEAFF. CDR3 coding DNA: TGTGCCAGCAGCTTACAGAACACTGAAGCTTTCTTT.